The next 28 T cell receptor beta chains were all read from a single sample in a study of multiple sclerosis patients with progressive multifocal leukoencephalopathy. The data were produced by immunoSEQ multiplex PCR, yet TCRdb's version contains in-frame clones alone and is incomplete. The sample yields about 31,000 clones, 87% seen once. As to time point: time of PML onset. Sequencing used PBMCs, obtained from a patient treated with natalizumab. These receptors all stem from a woman in her forties with progressive multifocal leukoencephalopathy.

This chain connects TRBV10-2 to TRBJ2-1; 7 bases line up with TRBD1. From germline, CDR1 is WSHSY and CDR2 SAAADI. The CDR3 runs to 18 residues. Trimming removed 4 bases from V and 1 base from J; junction bases left unmatched: 13. The CDR3 loop reads CASSGTGTANQSYNEQFF. The CDR3 bases are TGCGCCAGCAGTGGAACCGGGACAGCCAACCAATCCTACAATGAGCAGTTCTTC.

The V call is TRBV6-1, the J call TRBJ1-2; unclear D gene. Trimming removed 8 bases at V and 4 bases at J, with 8 bases between. The CDR3 runs 11 residues. Germline CDR1 is MNHNS and CDR2 is SASEGT. The CDR3 DNA follows: TGTGCCAGCGGAGGGAGCTATGGCTACACCTTC. Translation: CASGGSYGYTF.

This clone was seen a few times. The chain employs TRBV7-9 and TRBJ2-7, with D perhaps matching TRBD1 or TRBD2 (5 bases each). This CDR3 is built from 13 residues. The germline V and J ends were trimmed by 2 bases and 3 bases, with 8 bases remaining between them. Germline CDR1 SEHNR, CDR2 FQNEAQ (reference sequence). DNA of the CDR3: TGTGCCAGCAGCTTAATGGGGGACTACGAGCAGTACTTC. The encoded protein is CASSLMGDYEQYF.

The V gene is TRBV28, the J gene TRBJ2-1; 7 nucleotides align to TRBD1. V shed 8 bases, J shed 7 bases, and the junction held 11 bases outside the gene matches. The CDR3 is 14 residues long. In germline, CDR1 is MDHEN, CDR2 SYDVKM. This chain's CDR3 is CASYDRVGQNEQFF. The CDR3, as DNA: TGTGCCAGCTACGACAGGGTAGGTCAAAATGAGCAGTTCTTC.

The chain is built from TRBV9 and TRBJ1-3, with D possibly being TRBD1 (6 bases). The CDR3 has 17 residues. Trimming took off 4 bases at V and 0 bases at J, with 17 bases between the two ends. CDR1 is SGDLS, CDR2 YYNGEE, per germline. The CDR3: CASSPFGQTFSGNTIYF. The CDR3 bases are TGTGCCAGCAGCCCTTTCGGACAGACCTTCTCTGGAAACACCATATATTTT.

V usage is TRBV5-4 and J usage is TRBJ1-1; possible D gene TRBD1, 5 bases. Between the trimmed V and J ends, which lost 1 base and 7 bases, there was a span of 5 bases. The CDR3 runs to 11 residues. Per the germline V gene, CDR1 is SGHNT and CDR2 is YYREEE (reference sequence). CDR3 nucleotides: TGTGCCAGCAGCTTGCAGGGTGAAGCTTTCTTT. Translation: CASSLQGEAFF.

A single count supports this clone. The rearrangement links TRBV5-1 to TRBJ2-5; 7 nucleotides match TRBD2. The CDR3 sequence is 14 residues long. CDR1 is SGHRS, CDR2 YFSETQ, per germline. The trim removed 4 bases at V and 5 bases at J, leaving 8 bases unmatched. The CDR3 coding sequence is TGCGCCAGCAGCCCGGGGGGTACGAGCGAGACCCAGTACTTC. Protein product: CASSPGGTSETQYF.

V gene TRBV5-4 combines with J gene TRBJ2-3, with a weak D call TRBD2 (6 bases). Germline V gives CDR1 SGHNT, CDR2 YYREEE (reference sequence). V lost 5 bases and J 2 bases, leaving 15 bases between the germline ends. This CDR3 comprises 15 residues. As DNA, the CDR3 is TGTGCCAGCAGTCGACGGGACTTATACACAGATACGCAGTATTTT. Amino acids: CASSRRDLYTDTQYF.

The V gene is TRBV6-5, the J gene TRBJ2-1; D is perhaps TRBD1 or TRBD2 (5 bases each). This CDR3 contains 15 residues. The germline V gene has CDR1 MNHEY and CDR2 SVGAGI. V shed 4 bases and J shed 12 bases, with 22 bases lying between them. The CDR3 protein is CASSFNSPAQGVQFF. CDR3 in DNA: TGTGCCAGCAGTTTCAATTCCCCTGCCCAGGGAGTGCAGTTCTTC.

The chain combines TRBV10-3 with TRBJ2-3; 7 bases are a match to TRBD2. The CDR3 has 16 amino acids. Germline lookup yields CDR1 ENHRY and CDR2 SYGVKD. J lost 0 bases, V lost 2 bases, and 5 bases had no gene match. This CDR3 reads CAISEGTTLSTDTQYF. The CDR3 DNA follows: TGTGCCATCAGTGAGGGGACTACCCTGAGCACAGATACGCAGTATTTT.

This chain connects TRBV5-1 to TRBJ2-5; D is possibly TRBD1 (6 bases). V lost 6 bases and J lost 0, with 15 bases in between. The CDR3 runs 15 residues. Germline loops: CDR1 SGHRS, CDR2 YFSETQ. The DNA of the CDR3 is TGCGCCAGCACCCCCGATCCAGGGGACCAAGAGACCCAGTACTTC. Translated, it gives CASTPDPGDQETQYF.

The CDR3 sequence is CASSVGTSEEQFF. CDR3 nucleotides: TGCGCCAGCAGCGTAGGGACGTCGGAGGAGCAGTTCTTC. V and J are TRBV5-1 and TRBJ2-1, with D possibly being TRBD1 or TRBD2 (5 bases each). This CDR3 has 13 amino acids. With 4 bases removed from V and 10 bases from J, the gap between germline ends came to 15 bases. Germline V lookup: CDR1 SGHRS, CDR2 YFSETQ.

Worth noting for this clone: The same CDR3 can be traced to other DNA sequences in this sample. Here the CDR3 reads CASRGGSGNPYSYEQYF. In DNA form, the CDR3 reads TGTGCCAGCAGAGGGGGGAGCGGGAACCCGTACTCCTACGAGCAGTACTTC. The J gene is TRBJ2-7, the V gene TRBV28; the D gene is possibly TRBD2 (7 bases). CDR3 size: 17 residues. Between the trimmed V and J ends, which lost 6 bases and 0 bases, there was a span of 21 bases. Germline CDR1 is MDHEN and CDR2 is SYDVKM.

The CDR3 nucleotides are TGTGCCAGCAGCCCAAGGGGACAGTCCTACGAGCAGTACTTC. Translating it yields CASSPRGQSYEQYF. The rearrangement links TRBV7-8 to TRBJ2-7; the match to TRBD1 covers 7 bases. CDR3 length equals 14 residues. The V gene end was trimmed by 5 bases and the J gene end by 1 base; junction bases not matched to a gene: 5. Looked up from germline, CDR1 is SGHVS and CDR2 is FQNEAQ.

V is TRBV20-1 and J is TRBJ2-1, with D perhaps matching TRBD2 (6 bases). Germline V gene lookup returns CDR1 DFQATT and CDR2 SNEGSKA (reference sequence). V lost 5 bases to trimming and J lost 12 bases, with 11 bases between them. This CDR3 has 10 residues. The CDR3 bases are TGCAGTGCTGCCGGGGAGGCGCAGTTCTTC. Translated, it gives CSAAGEAQFF.

V is TRBV2 and J is TRBJ2-3; 8 bases agree with TRBD1. CDR3 length equals 14 residues. V gave up 11 bases and J gave up 1 base; unmatched junction bases: 8. CDR1 is SNHLY, CDR2 FYNNEI, per germline. CDR3 DNA sequence: TGTGCCTGGAGACAGGGGTTTGGCACAGATACGCAGTATTTT. Amino acids: CAWRQGFGTDTQYF.

The rearrangement joins TRBV30 to TRBJ1-1; D is unresolved. Germline values: CDR1 GTSNPN, CDR2 SVGIG (reference sequence). V was trimmed by 6 bases and J by 1 base, leaving 6 bases between them. The CDR3 runs to 11 residues. The CDR3 sequence: CACARNTEAFF. As DNA, the CDR3 is TGTGCCTGCGCCAGGAACACTGAAGCTTTCTTT.

The chain combines TRBV7-3 with TRBJ1-1; D unclear. The CDR3 loop spans 15 amino acids. Germline V gene data show CDR1 as SGHTA and CDR2 as FQGTGA. Trimming left V 0 bases short and J 5 bases short, with 13 bases between. The CDR3 here is CASSLTGRPGTEAFF. DNA for the CDR3: TGTGCCAGCAGCTTAACAGGGCGGCCAGGAACTGAAGCTTTCTTT.

J is TRBJ1-5 and V is TRBV7-9; D is unresolved. The V gene's germline CDR1 is SEHNR and CDR2 FQNEAQ (reference sequence). V dropped 3 bases and J dropped 4 bases, with 7 bases sitting between them. There are 13 residues in the CDR3. The DNA of the CDR3 is TGTGCCAGCAGCTTTCAGGTTAATCAGCCCCAGCATTTT. It encodes CASSFQVNQPQHF.

V gene TRBV28 combines with J gene TRBJ1-1; 8 positions match TRBD1. Trimming at V came to 2 bases and at J to 1 base, leaving 6 bases not matched to a gene. Per germline, CDR1 MDHEN and CDR2 SYDVKM. The CDR3 has 16 residues. CDR3 sequence reads: CASSLIRTGRNTEAFF. The CDR3 bases are TGTGCCAGCAGTTTAATCCGGACAGGGCGGAACACTGAAGCTTTCTTT.

This clone was counted a few times. The chain carries TRBV2 and TRBJ1-1; D gene ambiguous. V was shortened by 6 bases and J by 1 base, with 9 bases between the two germline ends. The CDR3 extends over 13 amino acids. Looked up from germline, CDR1 is SNHLY and CDR2 is FYNNEI. CDR3 nucleotide sequence: TGTGCCAGCAGAGGGTACAGGAACACTGAAGCTTTCTTT. Its protein product is CASRGYRNTEAFF.

The chain carries TRBV11-3 and TRBJ2-3; possible D gene TRBD2, 6 bases. Trimming removed 5 bases from V and 0 bases from J, with 9 bases in between. The length of the CDR3 is 14 residues. Germline CDR1 is SGHNT and CDR2 is YENEEA. In nucleotides, the CDR3 is TGTGCCAGCAGCCCCGGGAGAAGCACAGATACGCAGTATTTT. It specifies CASSPGRSTDTQYF.

This sequence joins TRBV27 and TRBJ2-1; 13 nucleotides line up with TRBD2. CDR1 MNHEY and CDR2 SMNVEV come from the germline V gene (reference sequence). V shed 1 base and J 6 bases; nucleotides not matched to a gene: 6. This CDR3 spans 17 amino acids. The CDR3 loop is CASSLWTSGGPGNEQFF. CDR3 DNA: TGTGCCAGCAGTTTATGGACTAGCGGGGGTCCTGGCAATGAGCAGTTCTTC.

Notes on this clone: Other DNA variants within this sample encode the same CDR3. The J gene is TRBJ2-7, the V gene TRBV6-6; 10 positions agree with TRBD2. CDR1 and CDR2 (germline): MNHNY, SVGAGI (reference sequence). The length of the CDR3 is 15 residues. J gave up 5 bases and V 4 bases, and 8 bases lay outside the gene matches. In DNA form, the CDR3 reads TGTGCCAGCAGTTCCCTAGCGGGGGACCCCAACGAGCAGTACTTC. Its translation: CASSSLAGDPNEQYF.

This clone was observed once. The CDR3 DNA is TGTGCCAGCAGCGCCCGACAGGGCAACTATGGCTACACCTTC. As protein: CASSARQGNYGYTF. The chain combines TRBV7-2 with TRBJ1-2, with 7 bases lining up with TRBD1. Germline assignment: CDR1 SGHTA and CDR2 FQGNSA. The CDR3 sequence is 14 residues long. V trimming: 5 bases; J trimming: 2 bases; junction bases outside the gene matches: 5. Based on the CDR3 plus reference TRBV7-2 and TRBJ1-2, the full variable domain is GAGVSQSPSNKVTEKGKDVELRCDPISGHTALYWYRQSLGQGLEFLIYFQGNSAPDKSGLPSDRFSAERTGGSVSTLTIQRTQQEDSAVYLCASSARQGNYGYTFGSGTRLTVV.

This chain links TRBV11-3 with TRBJ1-1; D unresolved. Looked up from germline, CDR1 is SGHNT and CDR2 is YENEEA. This CDR3 spans 17 amino acids. The V and J ends lost 2 bases and 5 bases respectively, with 21 bases between them. The CDR3 region has the DNA TGTGCCAGCAGCTTACTGTTAGGTAATCGTTCGAATACTGAAGCTTTCTTT. Translated, it gives CASSLLLGNRSNTEAFF.

This sequence joins TRBV4-1 and TRBJ1-1; a possible D gene is TRBD1 (5 bases). V lost 1 base, J lost 7 bases, and 19 bases lay in between. The V gene's germline CDR1 is MGHRA and CDR2 YSYEKL. The CDR3 runs to 16 residues. This CDR3 is CASSQAPRQTILEAFF. CDR3 DNA: TGCGCCAGCAGCCAAGCGCCCAGACAGACCATCCTTGAAGCTTTCTTT.

The genes are TRBV4-3 and TRBJ2-5, with D hard to call. The CDR3 runs 16 residues. Trimming cost V 0 bases and J 2 bases, with 13 bases left between them. From germline, CDR1 is LGHNA and CDR2 YSLEER. CDR3 in amino acids: CASSQDLRIGQETQYF. The CDR3 nucleotides are TGCGCCAGCAGCCAAGATCTTCGGATCGGTCAAGAGACCCAGTACTTC.